Listed below are T cell receptor beta chains from one sample, sequenced in a study of blood T cell repertoires in COVID-19. Data came from immunoSEQ multiplex PCR; TCRdb stores just in-frame clones and leaves some out. The sample yields 65,000 to 70,000 clones, approximately 82% seen once. The material sequenced was peripheral blood. The source of these receptors is a man aged 80 or over with active COVID-19. Both conserved end residues are part of each CDR3. The D gene is left open where the match is weak.

j_gene: TRBJ1-1; v_gene: TRBV7-8; d_gene: -; CDR3aa: CASSLDRQNTEAFF
j_gene: TRBJ2-7; v_gene: TRBV5-1; d_gene: -; CDR3aa: CASSSGDTTLHEQYF
j_gene: TRBJ1-1; v_gene: TRBV28; d_gene: -; CDR3aa: CASSLEGRETEAFF
j_gene: TRBJ2-2; v_gene: TRBV3-1/TRBV3-2; d_gene: -; CDR3aa: CASSQAGSAGELFF
j_gene: TRBJ2-3; v_gene: TRBV6-6; d_gene: -; CDR3aa: CASSQRGGVTDTQYF
j_gene: TRBJ1-1; v_gene: TRBV19; d_gene: TRBD1; CDR3aa: CASSTGGRNTEAFF
j_gene: TRBJ2-5; v_gene: TRBV2; d_gene: TRBD2; CDR3aa: CASSELAGSLETQYF
j_gene: TRBJ2-1; v_gene: TRBV7-9; d_gene: TRBD2; CDR3aa: CASSLGLAGPRSYNEQFF
j_gene: TRBJ2-6; v_gene: TRBV15; d_gene: TRBD1; CDR3aa: CATSRAGTGFGANVLTF
j_gene: TRBJ2-4; v_gene: TRBV4-1; d_gene: TRBD2; CDR3aa: CASSQDIAQGGDIQYF
j_gene: TRBJ2-7; v_gene: TRBV21-1; d_gene: -; CDR3aa: CASRLAGGVCYEQYF
j_gene: TRBJ2-5; v_gene: TRBV6-6; d_gene: TRBD1; CDR3aa: CASSYSWDSQETQYF
j_gene: TRBJ2-3; v_gene: TRBV3-1/TRBV3-2; d_gene: TRBD1; CDR3aa: CASSQGSGTGPYTQYF
j_gene: TRBJ2-2; v_gene: TRBV19; d_gene: TRBD1; CDR3aa: CASKEQGNSGELFF
j_gene: TRBJ1-1; v_gene: TRBV28; d_gene: -; CDR3aa: CASSLVNTEAFF
j_gene: TRBJ2-5; v_gene: TRBV5-4; d_gene: TRBD1; CDR3aa: CASSLRAAGGETQYF
j_gene: TRBJ2-5; v_gene: TRBV7-2; d_gene: TRBD1; CDR3aa: CASSDGTGRETQYF
j_gene: TRBJ2-1; v_gene: TRBV7-9; d_gene: TRBD2; CDR3aa: CASSFAGRENNEQFF
j_gene: TRBJ2-1; v_gene: TRBV28; d_gene: TRBD2; CDR3aa: CASSQGTSVNEQFF
j_gene: TRBJ1-4; v_gene: TRBV6-5; d_gene: TRBD1; CDR3aa: CASSYTGTGEKLFF
j_gene: TRBJ2-2; v_gene: TRBV7-9; d_gene: TRBD2; CDR3aa: CASSGRTSGGANTGELFF